This T cell receptor (beta chain) appears in the sequencing data of a study of blood T cell repertoires in COVID-19. Study information: Sites in the United States, Italy and Spain provided acute and convalescent COVID-19 samples. The cDNA or gDNA used as material had been derived from T cells, B-cell-depleted T cells, or PBMCs.

Original processing notes: Reference gene primer amplification gave estimated nucleated cell counts. Clones were read by immunoSEQ multiplex PCR, and TCRdb kept only the in-frame ones, dropping some. V, J and clone size reflect that table, while D and trimming were determined from the DNA. The data contain 71,000 or so clones, roughly 83% of them seen just once; the ten biggest clones take up roughly 30%. The CDR3 is 15 amino acids. The V end lost 1 base, the J end lost 11 bases, and 18 bases lay between the germline ends. Per the germline V gene, CDR1 is MNHNS and CDR2 is SASEGT. Source material: peripheral blood. The chain has TRBV6-1 and TRBJ1-5; D is possibly TRBD1 (5 bases). The receptor was derived from a man aged 65-85 years with acute or convalescent COVID-19. In nucleotides, the CDR3 is TGTGCCAGCAGTGAAGTCTACGCAACCACAGGCACCCAGCATTTT. As protein: CASSEVYATTGTQHF.